These 18 T cell receptor beta chains came from one sample sequenced in a study of T cells in localized non-small cell lung cancer. This table comes from immunoSEQ multiplex PCR, and its TCRdb copy is limited to in-frame clones, with some not included. The sample has around 3,500 clones, roughly 42% seen once. The source was lung tumor tissue, collected before any cancer treatment. The receptors stem from a male donor at least 60 years old with stage I lung adenocarcinoma.

The V gene is TRBV28, the J gene TRBJ1-2; the D is unclear. Germline CDR1 reads MDHEN; CDR2 reads SYDVKM. V dropped 7 bases and J dropped 3 bases, with 15 bases sitting between them. This CDR3 spans 14 amino acids. CDR3 region: CASTGPSADYGYTF. CDR3 bases: TGTGCCAGCACGGGCCCGAGCGCGGACTATGGCTACACCTTC.

This clone was counted between two and nine times. This chain connects TRBV14 to TRBJ2-5; D not resolved. Trimming cost V 0 bases and J 7 bases, with 12 bases left between them. The CDR3 has 14 amino acids. CDR1 and CDR2 from the germline V gene are SGHDN and FVKESK. CDR3 coding DNA: TGTGCCAGCAGCCAAGAAGGTCTGGGTGGGACCCAGTACTTC. Translation gives CASSQEGLGGTQYF.

This clone was observed once. The J gene is TRBJ2-3, the V gene TRBV29-1; 9 bases line up with TRBD2. J was trimmed by 1 base and V by 4 bases; bases with no gene match: 3. CDR3 length equals 14 residues. Per germline, CDR1 SQVTM and CDR2 ANQGSEA. As DNA, the CDR3 is TGCAGCGTTGTGGTAGCGGGGGGCACAGATACGCAGTATTTT. Encoded protein: CSVVVAGGTDTQYF.

This chain joins TRBV18 and TRBJ1-2; 9 bases map to TRBD1. The V gene end was trimmed by 3 bases and the J gene end by 2 bases; junction bases not matched to a gene: 1. CDR1 KGHSH and CDR2 LQKENI come from the germline V gene. CDR3 length: 14 residues. Here the CDR3 DNA reads TGTGCCAGCTCACCCGACAGGGGGAACTATGGCTACACCTTC. Translation: CASSPDRGNYGYTF.

This clone was detected once. V usage is TRBV19 and J usage is TRBJ1-2; D might be TRBD1 (5 bases). The V gene's germline CDR1 is LNHDA and CDR2 SQIVND (reference sequence). The CDR3 loop spans 15 amino acids. V lost 6 bases, J lost 2 bases, and 16 bases lay in between. The CDR3 nucleotides are TGTGCCAGTAGGACAGACGGTATGAGAAACTATGGCTACACCTTC. This translates into CASRTDGMRNYGYTF.

The chain is built from TRBV10-2 and TRBJ2-7, with D possibly being TRBD2 (5 bases). Germline CDR1 reads WSHSY; CDR2 reads SAAADI. This CDR3 is built from 13 residues. V was shortened by 5 bases and J by 6 bases, with 14 bases between the two germline ends. The CDR3 DNA reads TGCGCCAGCAGTACTAGACCCGGAGGCGAGCAGTACTTC. Amino acid sequence: CASSTRPGGEQYF.

This chain joins TRBV19 and TRBJ1-1; no definite D call. V shed 4 bases and J shed 0 bases, with 9 bases lying between them. The CDR3 extends over 14 amino acids. From germline, CDR1 is LNHDA and CDR2 SQIVND (reference sequence). CDR3 loop: CASSKGSMNTEAFF. In DNA, the CDR3 is TGTGCCAGTAGTAAGGGCAGTATGAACACTGAAGCTTTCTTT.

This clone was picked up a small number of times. The genes are TRBV6-8 and TRBJ1-1; D call uncertain. V lost 8 bases and J 0 bases, leaving 16 bases between the germline ends. CDR3 size: 15 residues. Germline V gene data show CDR1 as MNHGY and CDR2 as SAAAGT. The CDR3 bases are TGTGCCAGCTCTGACGGGGAACTTATGAACACTGAAGCTTTCTTT. As protein: CASSDGELMNTEAFF.

The chain recombines TRBV12-5 with TRBJ2-5; 8 nucleotides line up with TRBD1. Losses at the gene ends were 5 bases for V and 2 bases for J; bases not matched to a gene: 7. Germline CDR1 is LGHNT and CDR2 is FRNRAP. CDR3 length equals 15 residues. The CDR3 spells CASGDGTGGQETQYF. In DNA form, the CDR3 reads TGTGCTAGTGGTGATGGGACAGGAGGTCAAGAGACCCAGTACTTC.

The chain joins TRBV19 to TRBJ2-3; tentatively, D is TRBD2 (5 bases). V lost 3 bases and J 6 bases, leaving 13 bases between the germline ends. The CDR3 extends over 14 amino acids. Germline CDR1 is LNHDA and CDR2 is SQIVND (reference sequence). The CDR3 bases are TGTGCCAGTAGTATTCGAGGGAGTGGGGATACGCAGTATTTT. This translates into CASSIRGSGDTQYF.

This clone is classed as large (0.1 to 1%). V gene TRBV6-8 combines with J gene TRBJ2-7, with 7 bases aligning to TRBD1. The CDR3 loop spans 15 amino acids. Germline-derived CDR1 and CDR2 are MNHGY and SAAAGT. V lost 7 bases and J lost 6; bases outside the gene matches: 15. The CDR3 loop is CASTPSVDRLGEQYF. As DNA, the CDR3 is TGTGCCAGCACCCCATCTGTGGACAGGCTCGGCGAGCAGTACTTC.

The V and J genes are TRBV19 and TRBJ2-1; 7 bases are a match to TRBD1. The CDR3 covers 14 residues. The V gene end was trimmed by 7 bases and the J gene end by 2 bases; junction bases not matched to a gene: 5. Germline V lookup: CDR1 LNHDA, CDR2 SQIVND (reference sequence). CDR3: CASNRGLAYNEQFF. Written as DNA, the CDR3 is TGTGCCAGTAATAGGGGGCTAGCCTACAATGAGCAGTTCTTC.

The chain has TRBV29-1 and TRBJ1-4; D is unresolved. The germline V gene has CDR1 SQVTM and CDR2 ANQGSEA. The CDR3 consists of 14 residues. The V end was cut by 7 bases, the J end by 7 bases, with 19 bases between. As DNA, the CDR3 is TGCAGCGCCGGATACCCTGGAGGTAGTGAAAAACTGTTTTTT. Encoded protein: CSAGYPGGSEKLFF.

This clone was counted only a few times. The chain has TRBV9 and TRBJ2-1; D is perhaps TRBD1 (5 bases). The CDR3 contains 13 residues. Germline values: CDR1 SGDLS, CDR2 YYNGEE. The germline V and J ends were trimmed by 5 bases and 6 bases, with 12 bases remaining between them. The DNA for the CDR3 is TGTGCCAGCAGTGATCAAGGGGCCAATGAGCAGTTCTTC. Translating gives CASSDQGANEQFF.

The chain has TRBV10-2 and TRBJ1-1, with 9 bases matching TRBD1. Germline V gene sequence: CDR1 WSHSY, CDR2 SAAADI. The CDR3 totals 14 residues. The V segment lost 7 bases and the J segment 5 bases; nucleotides outside the gene matches: 8. Here the CDR3 DNA reads TGCGCCAGCATACAAACAGGGGGCGGTACTGAAGCTTTCTTT. Residues: CASIQTGGGTEAFF.

This chain connects TRBV18 to TRBJ1-2, with D tentatively TRBD1 (5 bases). The germline V and J ends were trimmed by 2 bases and 3 bases, with 7 bases remaining between them. The CDR3 length is 13 residues. CDR1 KGHSH and CDR2 LQKENI come from the germline V gene. The CDR3 loop is CASSPGGDYGYTF. In DNA form, the CDR3 reads TGTGCCAGCTCACCAGGGGGAGACTATGGCTACACCTTC.

This clone was observed a single time. This sequence joins TRBV28 and TRBJ1-5, with D perhaps TRBD1 (5 bases). The CDR3 spans 16 residues. The germline V gene encodes CDR1 MDHEN and CDR2 SYDVKM. V was pared by 6 bases and J by 8 bases, with 23 bases between. For the CDR3, the DNA is TGTGCCAGCAGGTCAGCGGGACCCCCGGAACAGGAGCCCCAGCATTTT. Its protein is CASRSAGPPEQEPQHF.

This clone was detected only a few times. The chain couples TRBV7-1 to TRBJ2-2; 9 nucleotides line up with TRBD1. TRBV7-1 carries the ORF label, with uncertain function. Losses at the gene ends were 4 bases for V and 3 bases for J; bases not matched to a gene: 6. This CDR3 has 16 residues. The CDR3 bases are TGTGCCAGCAGCTTAATGGGACAGGGAGACACCGGGGAGCTGTTTTTT. Protein sequence: CASSLMGQGDTGELFF.